This passage covers 29 T cell receptor beta chains from one sample sequenced in a study of blood T cell repertoires in COVID-19. Assay: immunoSEQ multiplex PCR; the TCRdb copy retains only in-frame clones and omits some. The table shows roughly 520,000 clones, with over 75% occurring only once. Sample: PBMCs or T cells enriched from blood (not recorded which). The receptor set was obtained from a woman in her thirties or forties who had recovered from COVID-19.

The rearrangement links TRBV6-5 to TRBJ2-7, with D possibly matching TRBD2 (6 bases). The CDR3 extends over 12 amino acids. Trimming removed 0 bases from V and 13 bases from J, with 13 bases in between. CDR1 MNHEY and CDR2 SVGAGI come from the germline V gene. Here the CDR3 DNA reads TGTGCCAGCAGTTACTCGGGCGGGACCTACTACTTC. Translation: CASSYSGGTYYF.

The V call is TRBV6-5, the J call TRBJ2-5; no reliable D call. The V and J ends lost 5 bases and 1 base respectively, with 11 bases between them. This CDR3 is built from 14 residues. The V gene's germline CDR1 is MNHEY and CDR2 SVGAGI. The CDR3 sequence is CASSRVPAQETQYF. CDR3 coding DNA: TGTGCCAGCAGTCGGGTTCCGGCCCAAGAGACCCAGTACTTC.

CDR3 in amino acids: CASSPQRGVAGEVGNEQFF. The CDR3 DNA reads TGCGCCAGCAGCCCTCAAAGGGGAGTAGCGGGAGAGGTAGGGAATGAGCAGTTCTTC. V gene TRBV4-1 combines with J gene TRBJ2-1; 9 nucleotides agree with TRBD2. CDR3 length equals 19 residues. V was clipped by 4 bases and J by 7 bases; unmatched bases: 20. Germline V gene sequence: CDR1 MGHRA, CDR2 YSYEKL.

The chain has TRBV7-2 and TRBJ2-3, with TRBD2 matching 13 bases. Germline CDR1 and CDR2: SGHTA and FQGNSA. Trimming removed 5 bases from V and 3 bases from J; junction bases left unmatched: 8. The length of the CDR3 is 17 residues. DNA of the CDR3: TGTGCCAGCAGCCTAACTAGCGGGAGGGCCCGAACAGATACGCAGTATTTT. Residues: CASSLTSGRARTDTQYF.

This chain joins TRBV5-5 and TRBJ1-2; D is uncertain. This CDR3 contains 14 residues. The germline CDR1 and CDR2 sequences are SGHKS and YYEKEE (reference sequence). Trimming took off 1 base at V and 2 bases at J, with 9 bases between the two ends. CDR3 DNA sequence: TGTGCCAGCAGCTTGTGGGGAGGAAACTATGGCTACACCTTC. This gives the protein CASSLWGGNYGYTF.

In this sample, this clone turned up once. The chain uses TRBV6-2 or TRBV6-3 and TRBJ2-7; D is uncertain. Germline V CDR1 and CDR2: MNHEY, SVGEGT. V was shortened by 6 bases and J by 4 bases, with 7 bases between the two germline ends. This CDR3 contains 11 residues. The CDR3 protein is CASSNNYEQYF. DNA of the CDR3: TGTGCCAGCAGCAATAATTACGAGCAGTACTTC.

The J gene is TRBJ2-1, the V gene TRBV10-1, with TRBD2 matching over 10 bases. CDR1 and CDR2 (germline): WNHNN, SYGVQD (reference sequence). With V trimmed by 4 bases and J by 9 bases, 18 bases remained unmatched. The CDR3 runs to 18 residues. The CDR3 DNA is TGCGCCAGCAGTGTTGGAGCGGGAGGGCCACCGAACCTCGGTGAGCAGTTCTTC. Translated, it gives CASSVGAGGPPNLGEQFF.

The chain joins TRBV27 to TRBJ1-2; D is uncertain. CDR3 size: 15 residues. CDR1 is MNHEY and CDR2 is SMNVEV in the germline V gene (reference sequence). V gave up 3 bases and J gave up 0 bases, with 11 bases separating them. CDR3 region: CASSFLRETNYGYTF. CDR3 sequence (DNA): TGTGCCAGCAGTTTCCTCCGGGAAACTAACTATGGCTACACCTTC.

This chain links TRBV7-2 with TRBJ1-5; D possibly corresponds to TRBD1 (6 bases). Trimming pared 5 bases from V and 6 bases from J, leaving 17 bases between. The CDR3 has 15 amino acids. The germline CDR1 and CDR2 sequences are SGHTA and FQGNSA. The CDR3 region has the DNA TGTGCCAGCAGCCCCTACAGGGTTGCAGTTCAGCCCCAGCATTTT. Translated, it gives CASSPYRVAVQPQHF.

The gene calls are TRBV7-2 and TRBJ1-5; 7 nucleotides line up with TRBD1. The CDR3 runs 15 residues. Unmatched junction bases numbered 4, after V lost 2 bases and J lost 3 bases. The V gene's germline CDR1 is SGHTA and CDR2 FQGNSA. Written as DNA, the CDR3 is TGTGCCAGCAGCTTATCGGGACAGTACAATCAGCCCCAGCATTTT. Protein sequence: CASSLSGQYNQPQHF.

This clone was counted only a few times. V and J are TRBV25-1 and TRBJ2-3, with D possibly being TRBD2 (5 bases). Trimming pared 3 bases from V and 5 bases from J, leaving 12 bases between. CDR1 is MGHDK and CDR2 is SYGVNS in the germline V gene. The CDR3 length is 14 residues. The CDR3, as DNA: TGTGCCAGCAGTGACCCGGTTCGGGGAGATACGCAGTATTTT. It yields the protein CASSDPVRGDTQYF.

The chain links TRBV12-5 to TRBJ2-3, with 10 nucleotides matching TRBD2. Germline assignment: CDR1 LGHNT and CDR2 FRNRAP. The CDR3 totals 17 residues. Trimming removed 1 base from V and 7 bases from J; junction bases left unmatched: 11. In DNA, the CDR3 is TGTGCTAGTGGTTTGGACCTCACTAGCGGGATGGGGAATACGCAGTATTTT. Its translation: CASGLDLTSGMGNTQYF.

The chain is built from TRBV4-1 and TRBJ2-6; 9 positions agree with TRBD2. Germline trimming cut 5 bases from V and 0 bases from J; bases unmatched to any gene: 11. The CDR3 totals 19 residues. The germline V gene has CDR1 MGHRA and CDR2 YSYEKL. CDR3 bases: TGCGCCAGCAGCTTTGGGCTAGCGGGATCCTACTCTGGGGCCAACGTCCTGACTTTC. The encoded protein is CASSFGLAGSYSGANVLTF.

The rearrangement links TRBV9 to TRBJ2-2; TRBD2 aligns across 14 bases. Germline values: CDR1 SGDLS, CDR2 YYNGEE. The CDR3 length is 24 residues. After removal of 2 bases from V and 4 bases from J, the junction contained 25 bases not matched to a gene. CDR3 residues: CASSVSWRGTSGSRGPSSTGELFF. For the CDR3, the DNA is TGTGCCAGCAGCGTCAGCTGGCGTGGGACTAGCGGGAGTAGGGGCCCTTCGAGCACCGGGGAGCTGTTTTTT. The whole variable domain, remainder taken from reference TRBV9 and TRBJ2-2, is DSGVTQTPKHLITATGQRVTLRCSPRSGDLSVYWYQQSLDQGLQFLIQYYNGEERAKGNILERFSAQQFPDLHSELNLSSLELGDSALYFCASSVSWRGTSGSRGPSSTGELFFGEGSRLTVL.

The chain couples TRBV5-1 to TRBJ1-4, with TRBD1 matching over 9 bases. The V gene end was trimmed by 5 bases and the J gene end by 7 bases; junction bases not matched to a gene: 6. The CDR3 contains 14 residues. CDR1 is SGHRS, CDR2 YFSETQ, per germline. CDR3 sequence: CASRTGTGSEKLFF. The CDR3, as DNA: TGCGCCAGCAGAACCGGGACAGGGAGTGAAAAACTGTTTTTT.

This rearrangement joins TRBV3-1 (or the pseudogene TRBV3-2) to TRBJ1-4, with a weak D call TRBD1 (5 bases). Germline loops: CDR1 LGHDT, CDR2 YNNKEL (reference sequence). V lost 4 bases and J 8 bases, leaving 20 bases between the germline ends. CDR3 length: 16 residues. The CDR3 bases are TGTGCCAGCAGCCTGGGGTTAGGAGGGCAGGGAGAAAAACTGTTTTTT. It is translated as CASSLGLGGQGEKLFF.

This clone occurred once. J is TRBJ2-5 and V is TRBV7-9; D is possibly TRBD1 (5 bases). The CDR3 has 12 residues. Germline CDR1 is SEHNR and CDR2 is FQNEAQ (reference sequence). V shed 5 bases and J shed 5 bases, with 9 bases lying between them. Here the CDR3 DNA reads TGTGCCAGCAGCCTCAAGGGGGAGACCCAGTACTTC. Its protein is CASSLKGETQYF. Supplemented by reference TRBV7-9 and TRBJ2-5, the full variable domain reads DTGVSQNPRHKITKRGQNVTFRCDPISEHNRLYWYRQTLGQGPEFLTYFQNEAQLEKSRLLSDRFSAERPKGSFSTLEIQRTEQGDSAMYLCASSLKGETQYFGPGTRLLVL.

This clone was counted between two and nine times. DNA for the CDR3: TGTGCCACCCACCTTCAGGGGTCTAATTCACCCCTCCACTTT. It yields the protein CATHLQGSNSPLHF. The chain is built from TRBV27 and TRBJ1-6; D perhaps matches TRBD1 (6 bases). The CDR3 contains 14 residues. Between the trimmed V and J ends, which lost 10 bases and 6 bases, there was a span of 16 bases. Germline-derived CDR1 and CDR2 are MNHEY and SMNVEV (reference sequence).

This chain uses TRBV6-5 with TRBJ1-1; the D gene is possibly TRBD1 (5 bases). The V end lost 2 bases, the J end lost 11 bases, and 9 bases lay between the germline ends. In germline, CDR1 is MNHEY, CDR2 SVGAGI. The CDR3 loop spans 11 amino acids. The CDR3 loop is CASSYNGGAFF. The CDR3 DNA follows: TGTGCCAGCAGTTACAATGGGGGGGCTTTCTTT.

V usage is TRBV10-3 and J usage is TRBJ1-1; D remains unclear. The CDR3 extends over 16 amino acids. V lost 0 bases to trimming and J lost 0 bases, with 11 bases between them. Germline lookup yields CDR1 ENHRY and CDR2 SYGVKD. Here the CDR3 reads CAISESTGVMNTEAFF. CDR3 in DNA: TGTGCCATCAGTGAGTCGACCGGGGTTATGAACACTGAAGCTTTCTTT.

The J gene is TRBJ1-2, the V gene TRBV7-2; TRBD1 aligns across 8 bases. Germline trimming cut 0 bases from V and 5 bases from J; bases unmatched to any gene: 11. The CDR3 is 17 amino acids. In germline, CDR1 is SGHTA, CDR2 FQGNSA. This chain's CDR3 is CASSLAGGTGRIYGYTF. DNA of the CDR3: TGTGCCAGCAGCTTAGCGGGCGGGACAGGACGAATTTATGGCTACACCTTC.

The chain uses TRBV7-9 and TRBJ1-2; tentatively, D is TRBD1 (5 bases). V was clipped by 0 bases and J by 4 bases, with 9 bases between them. This CDR3 region has 14 residues. Germline V lookup: CDR1 SEHNR, CDR2 FQNEAQ (reference sequence). The CDR3 DNA reads as TGTGCCAGCAGCTTAGCAGACAGACCCTATGGCTACACCTTC. It codes for CASSLADRPYGYTF.

V gene TRBV2 combines with J gene TRBJ2-2; TRBD2 aligns across 9 bases. V was pared by 5 bases and J by 6 bases, with 4 bases of the junction left unmatched. The CDR3 is 14 amino acids. Germline V CDR1 and CDR2: SNHLY, FYNNEI. For the CDR3, the DNA is TGTGCCAGCAGTTTGGGACTAGCACCCGGGGAGCTGTTTTTT. Residues: CASSLGLAPGELFF. The full variable domain, in which reference TRBV2 and TRBJ2-2 provide the parts outside the CDR3, is EPEVTQTPSHQVTQMGQEVILRCVPISNHLYFYWYRQILGQKVEFLVSFYNNEISEKSEIFDDQFSVERPDGSNFTLKIRSTKLEDSAMYFCASSLGLAPGELFFGEGSRLTVL.

This chain uses TRBV12-3 or TRBV12-4 with TRBJ2-1, with 10 nucleotides matching TRBD2. The V gene end was trimmed by 7 bases and the J gene end by 14 bases; junction bases not matched to a gene: 5. The CDR3 extends over 11 amino acids. The CDR3 region has the DNA TGTGCCAGCACCTCTAGCGGGAGAAAGTTCTTC. Translating it yields CASTSSGRKFF.

V gene TRBV12-5 combines with J gene TRBJ2-7; D unresolved. The germline CDR1 and CDR2 sequences are LGHNT and FRNRAP. V lost 6 bases and J lost 0, with 9 bases in between. The length of the CDR3 is 13 residues. The CDR3 sequence is CASGPTNSYEQYF. The CDR3 coding sequence is TGTGCTAGTGGCCCGACAAACTCCTACGAGCAGTACTTC.

The chain is built from TRBV25-1 and TRBJ2-5, with no clear D. The V end lost 2 bases, the J end lost 1 base, and 17 bases lay between the germline ends. Germline V gene lookup returns CDR1 MGHDK and CDR2 SYGVNS. The CDR3 length is 17 residues. The DNA for the CDR3 is TGTGCCAGCAGTGAAGCGGCTTTCTCGGAATCCCAAGAGACCCAGTACTTC. Protein: CASSEAAFSESQETQYF.

This sequence joins TRBV5-1 and TRBJ1-1, with 10 nucleotides matching TRBD1. The ends lost 2 bases at V and 2 bases at J; junction bases unmatched: 3. The CDR3 is 15 residues long. Germline V gives CDR1 SGHRS, CDR2 YFSETQ. The CDR3, as DNA: TGCGCCAGCAGCTTCCGGGACAGGGGTAACACTGAAGCTTTCTTT. Translation: CASSFRDRGNTEAFF.

The chain combines TRBV7-9 with TRBJ2-7, with a possible D match to TRBD1 (5 bases). V was pared by 5 bases and J by 0 bases, with 11 bases between. Looked up from germline, CDR1 is SEHNR and CDR2 is FQNEAQ (reference sequence). The CDR3 totals 14 residues. The CDR3 nucleotides read TGTGCCAGCAGCCCCTGGGGCAACTCCTACGAGCAGTACTTC. Encoded protein: CASSPWGNSYEQYF.

The chain has TRBV2 and TRBJ2-1, with TRBD2 matching over 13 bases. The CDR3 is 16 residues long. Germline V gene sequence: CDR1 SNHLY, CDR2 FYNNEI. The trim removed 2 bases at V and 8 bases at J, leaving 6 bases unmatched. The chain's CDR3 is CASSEFRLAGGHEQFF. As DNA, the CDR3 is TGTGCCAGCAGTGAATTCAGACTAGCGGGAGGACATGAGCAGTTCTTC.